This T cell receptor beta chain was recorded in a study of CD8 T cells in ankylosing spondylitis. The V end was cut by 1 base, the J end by 8 bases, with 8 bases between. Germline-derived CDR1 and CDR2 are LGHNA and YSLEER. The CDR3 is made up of 12 amino acids. Via MiXCR, TCRdb re-called the 5' RACE reads, giving one row per CDR3 protein. The repertoire has under 200,000 distinct CDR3 sequences, 10% to 15% of them found once; the top ten carry 11%. This chain joins TRBV4-3 and TRBJ1-1; tentative D call: TRBD1 (6 bases). The specimen was blood, either unsorted or a sorted T cell fraction (not recorded which). The origin of this receptor is a female donor with ankylosing spondylitis or in good health (not recorded which). CDR3: CASSQAGGEAFF. CDR3 nucleotides: TGCGCCAGCAGCCAAGCCGGGGGCGAAGCTTTCTTT.